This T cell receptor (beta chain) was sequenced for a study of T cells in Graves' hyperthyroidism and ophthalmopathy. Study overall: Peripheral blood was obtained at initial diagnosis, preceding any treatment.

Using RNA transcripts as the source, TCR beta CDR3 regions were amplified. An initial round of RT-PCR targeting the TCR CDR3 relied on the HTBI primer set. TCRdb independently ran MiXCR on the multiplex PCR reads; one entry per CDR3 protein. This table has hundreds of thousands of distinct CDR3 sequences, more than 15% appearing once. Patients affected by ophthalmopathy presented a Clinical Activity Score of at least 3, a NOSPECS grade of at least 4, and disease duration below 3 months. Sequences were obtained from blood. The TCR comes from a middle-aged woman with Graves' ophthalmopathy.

The CDR3 nucleotides are TGCGCCAGCAGCTCGGCAGATGGACCCTCTGGGGCCAACGTCCTGACTTTC. This gives the protein CASSSADGPSGANVLTF. The chain couples TRBV5-1 to TRBJ2-6; D gene uncertain. Germline V CDR1 and CDR2: SGHRS, YFSETQ. V dropped 3 bases and J dropped 0 bases, with 13 bases sitting between them. CDR3 length: 17 residues.